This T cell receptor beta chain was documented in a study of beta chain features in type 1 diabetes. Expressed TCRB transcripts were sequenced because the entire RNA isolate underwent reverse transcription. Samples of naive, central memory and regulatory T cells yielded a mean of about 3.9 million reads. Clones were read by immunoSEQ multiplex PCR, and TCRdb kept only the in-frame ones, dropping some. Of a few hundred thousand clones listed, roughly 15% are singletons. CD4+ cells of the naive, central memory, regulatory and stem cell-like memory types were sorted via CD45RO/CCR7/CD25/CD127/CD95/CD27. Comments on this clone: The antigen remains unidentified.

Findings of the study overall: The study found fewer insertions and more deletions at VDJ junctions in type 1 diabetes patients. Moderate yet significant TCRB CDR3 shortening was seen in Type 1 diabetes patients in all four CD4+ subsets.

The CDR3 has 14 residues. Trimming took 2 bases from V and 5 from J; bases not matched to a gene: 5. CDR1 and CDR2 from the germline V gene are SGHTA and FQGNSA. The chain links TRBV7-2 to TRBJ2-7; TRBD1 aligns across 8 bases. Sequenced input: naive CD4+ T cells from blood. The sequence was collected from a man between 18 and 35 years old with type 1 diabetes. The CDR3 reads CASSLQGASHEQYF. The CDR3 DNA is TGTGCCAGCAGCTTACAGGGGGCATCCCACGAGCAGTACTTC.